Listed here are 15 T cell receptor beta chains from one sample, sequenced in a study of cytotoxic CD8 clonotypes in ibrutinib-treated CLL. Generated by immunoSEQ multiplex PCR, the TCRdb table keeps only in-frame clones and is missing some. In the table there are tens of thousands of clones, 56% of which are singletons. This material consisted of PBMCs, taken after 24 months of ibrutinib treatment. All receptors derive from a human donor with chronic lymphocytic leukemia.

This clone was found once. The chain carries TRBV6-5 and TRBJ1-3; possibly TRBD1 for D (5 bases). Trimming removed 8 bases at V and 9 bases at J, with 14 bases between. The CDR3 is 12 residues long. CDR1 and CDR2 (germline): MNHEY, SVGAGI. The CDR3 spells CASRGVSLTIYF. The CDR3 DNA sequence: TGTGCCAGCCGGGGCGTGAGTCTCACCATATATTTT.

This chain joins TRBV4-2 and TRBJ2-5; the D is unclear. Per the germline V gene, CDR1 is LGHNA and CDR2 is YNFKEQ. This CDR3 region has 17 residues. The V end was cut by 4 bases, the J end by 5 bases, with 23 bases between. The CDR3 spells CASSRVSPDLSSETQYF. The CDR3 bases are TGTGCCAGCAGCCGCGTGTCTCCGGACCTGAGCTCGGAGACCCAGTACTTC.

The chain joins TRBV11-2 to TRBJ2-3; D is tentatively TRBD1 or TRBD2 (5 bases each). Trimming took off 8 bases at V and 1 base at J, with 16 bases between the two ends. Germline CDR1 and CDR2: SGHAT and FQNNGV. This CDR3 is 15 amino acids long. CDR3 protein: CASGPGTQRTDTQYF. The CDR3 coding sequence is TGTGCCAGCGGACCCGGGACCCAACGCACAGATACGCAGTATTTT.

About this clone itself: At one boundary the junction diverges from the germline segment, which might be a read error. The chain recombines TRBV6-1 with TRBJ1-2; 12 nucleotides line up with TRBD1. Germline lookup yields CDR1 MNHNS and CDR2 SASEGT. The CDR3 covers 17 residues. CDR3 DNA: TGTGCCATCAGTGAGCCGGGACAGGGGGCCACTTCCTATGGCTACACCTTC. The encoded protein is CAISEPGQGATSYGYTF.

This clone counts as medium-sized (0.01 to 0.1%). The chain couples TRBV7-2 to TRBJ1-5; 7 bases fit TRBD1. V was clipped by 5 bases and J by 1 base; unmatched bases: 5. CDR3 size: 15 residues. From germline, CDR1 is SGHTA and CDR2 FQGNSA. The CDR3 coding sequence is TGTGCCAGCAGCACGACAGGGAACAGCAATCAGCCCCAGCATTTT. This codes for CASSTTGNSNQPQHF. Filled out from reference TRBV7-2 and TRBJ1-5, the complete variable domain reads GAGVSQSPSNKVTEKGKDVELRCDPISGHTALYWYRQSLGQGLEFLIYFQGNSAPDKSGLPSDRFSAERTGGSVSTLTIQRTQQEDSAVYLCASSTTGNSNQPQHFGDGTRLSIL.

The gene calls are TRBV15 and TRBJ1-1; possible D gene TRBD1, 5 bases. This CDR3 contains 15 residues. Germline CDR1 and CDR2: LNHNV and YYDKDF (reference sequence). V lost 2 bases, J lost 3 bases, and 13 bases lay in between. For the CDR3, the DNA is TGTGCCACCAGCAGAATAGGGCGGGGGTACACTGAAGCTTTCTTT. Its protein is CATSRIGRGYTEAFF.

There are a few counts of this clone. CDR3 region: CASSIREGLYNEQFF. For the CDR3, the DNA is TGTGCCAGTAGTATTCGGGAGGGCCTCTACAATGAGCAGTTCTTC. The V call is TRBV19, the J call TRBJ2-1; 8 nucleotides agree with TRBD2. The CDR3 is 15 residues long. Looked up from germline, CDR1 is LNHDA and CDR2 is SQIVND (reference sequence). J was trimmed by 3 bases and V by 3 bases; bases with no gene match: 4. The full variable domain, rest sourced from reference TRBV19 and TRBJ2-1, is DGGITQSPKYLFRKEGQNVTLSCEQNLNHDAMYWYRQDPGQGLRLIYYSQIVNDFQKGDIAEGYSVSREKKESFPLTVTSAQKNPTAFYLCASSIREGLYNEQFFGPGTRLTVL.

The chain combines TRBV6-5 with TRBJ1-1; perhaps TRBD1 as D (6 bases). The CDR3 covers 13 residues. In germline, CDR1 is MNHEY, CDR2 SVGAGI. V lost 5 bases, J lost 6 bases, and 13 bases lay in between. This CDR3 is CASSTLQGAEAFF. For the CDR3, the DNA is TGTGCCAGCAGTACGCTACAGGGCGCTGAAGCTTTCTTT.

The chain joins TRBV19 to TRBJ1-2; 7 positions agree with TRBD1. V trimming: 6 bases; J trimming: 8 bases; junction bases outside the gene matches: 12. CDR1 and CDR2 from the germline V gene are LNHDA and SQIVND (reference sequence). This CDR3 has 14 amino acids. In DNA, the CDR3 is TGTGCCAGTAGGCCCGGACAGGACCGATGGGGCTACACCTTC. Its protein is CASRPGQDRWGYTF.

The genes are TRBV5-1 and TRBJ2-3; 13 bases are a match to TRBD2. J lost 6 bases, V lost 4 bases, and 11 bases had no gene match. CDR1 and CDR2 from the germline V gene are SGHRS and YFSETQ. This CDR3 region has 17 residues. The CDR3 spells CASSPRTSGGARDTQYF. CDR3 nucleotide sequence: TGCGCCAGCAGCCCGCGGACTAGCGGGGGTGCCAGGGATACGCAGTATTTT. The complete variable domain, with remaining parts taken from reference TRBV5-1 and TRBJ2-3, reads KAGVTQTPRYLIKTRGQQVTLSCSPISGHRSVSWYQQTPGQGLQFLFEYFSETQRNKGNFPGRFSGRQFSNSRSEMNVSTLELGDSALYLCASSPRTSGGARDTQYFGPGTRLTVL.

This clone was detected once. This rearrangement joins TRBV28 to TRBJ2-7, with 7 positions matching TRBD1. V lost 6 bases to trimming and J lost 1 base; unmatched junction nucleotides: 9. The CDR3 totals 15 residues. Germline lookup yields CDR1 MDHEN and CDR2 SYDVKM. The CDR3 spells CASSPRGIGSYEQYF. In DNA, the CDR3 is TGTGCCAGCAGCCCCAGGGGGATAGGATCCTACGAGCAGTACTTC.

The chain joins TRBV2 to TRBJ1-2, with D possibly being TRBD1 (5 bases). Trimming pared 6 bases from V and 8 bases from J, leaving 13 bases between. Germline-derived CDR1 and CDR2 are SNHLY and FYNNEI. This CDR3 is 12 amino acids long. CDR3 sequence: CASRGRLGGYTF. DNA for the CDR3: TGTGCCAGCAGGGGGCGACTCGGCGGCTACACCTTC.

This clone appeared a few times. The chain combines TRBV9 with TRBJ2-3, with TRBD2 identical over 8 bases. The trim removed 0 bases at V and 4 bases at J, leaving 7 bases unmatched. In germline, CDR1 is SGDLS, CDR2 YYNGEE. The CDR3 extends over 16 amino acids. CDR3 sequence reads: CASSVGLAGIADTQYF. The CDR3 region has the DNA TGTGCCAGCAGCGTAGGATTAGCGGGAATTGCAGATACGCAGTATTTT.

This clone has just a few counts. V is TRBV6-5 and J is TRBJ1-4; possibly TRBD1 for D (6 bases). The CDR3 consists of 14 residues. Germline lookup yields CDR1 MNHEY and CDR2 SVGAGI. Trimming left V 6 bases short and J 8 bases short, with 16 bases between. The chain's CDR3 is CASRPGTRGEKLFF. The CDR3, as DNA: TGTGCCAGCAGACCCGGGACAAGAGGGGAAAAACTGTTTTTT.

This sequence joins TRBV29-1 and TRBJ1-1, with D uncertain. With 3 bases removed from V and 4 bases from J, the gap between germline ends came to 9 bases. The germline V gene encodes CDR1 SQVTM and CDR2 ANQGSEA. CDR3 size: 12 residues. CDR3 sequence reads: CSVDLSVTEAFF. As DNA, the CDR3 is TGCAGCGTTGATCTTTCGGTCACTGAAGCTTTCTTT.